The 23 T cell receptor beta chains below were found in one sample sequenced in a study of spatial heterogeneity in lung cancer. Noted time point: sample taken at primary tumor resection. TCRdb re-analysed the 5' RACE reads in MiXCR, keeping a single row per CDR3 protein. The data hold about 45,000 distinct CDR3 sequences, with around 13% observed a single time. The sequencing here drew on PBMCs, taken at surgery. Receptor source: a male donor with early-stage non-small cell lung cancer.

The gene calls are TRBV7-9 and TRBJ2-2, with TRBD2 as a possible D gene (6 bases). Germline V gives CDR1 SEHNR, CDR2 FQNEAQ (reference sequence). The CDR3 covers 14 residues. The ends were cut back, 4 bases at V and 3 bases at J, with 9 bases in the middle. CDR3 DNA sequence: TGTGCCAGCAGCTCTAGCGTAGACACCGGGGAGCTGTTTTTT. It codes for CASSSSVDTGELFF.

Only a few counts were recorded for this clonotype. The gene calls are TRBV6-4 and TRBJ2-1; 7 positions match TRBD1. This CDR3 spans 15 amino acids. After removal of 6 bases from V and 8 bases from J, the junction contained 13 bases not matched to a gene. The germline V gene encodes CDR1 MRHNA and CDR2 SNTAGT. Here the CDR3 DNA reads TGTGCCAGCAGAGCGACAGGGAATAATTATCATGAGCAGTTCTTC. Translation gives CASRATGNNYHEQFF.

The V gene is TRBV6-1, the J gene TRBJ1-5; D remains unclear. Germline assignment: CDR1 MNHNS and CDR2 SASEGT. Trimming removed 6 bases from V and 0 bases from J, with 12 bases in between. CDR3 length: 15 residues. CDR3 residues: CASRQHGYSNQPQHF. CDR3 sequence (DNA): TGTGCCAGCAGGCAACACGGGTATAGCAATCAGCCCCAGCATTTT.

The chain employs TRBV6-5 and TRBJ2-5; 7 nucleotides agree with TRBD1. Trimming took 6 bases from V and 5 from J; bases not matched to a gene: 6. The germline gives CDR1 MNHEY, CDR2 SVGAGI. This CDR3 is 13 amino acids long. CDR3 sequence reads: CASSSTGIETQYF. The CDR3 DNA reads as TGTGCCAGCAGCTCGACAGGGATTGAGACCCAGTACTTC.

The genes are TRBV20-1 and TRBJ2-2; possibly TRBD2 for D (7 bases). With 6 bases removed from V and 4 bases from J, the gap between germline ends came to 15 bases. Looked up from germline, CDR1 is DFQATT and CDR2 is SNEGSKA (reference sequence). The CDR3 extends over 14 amino acids. CDR3: CSAPRGAVTGELFF. CDR3 bases: TGCAGTGCCCCCCGGGGGGCGGTCACCGGGGAGCTGTTTTTT.

V usage is TRBV7-2 and J usage is TRBJ1-5, with D unresolved. V lost 5 bases and J lost 5, with 7 bases in between. This CDR3 region has 12 residues. CDR1 SGHTA and CDR2 FQGNSA come from the germline V gene. CDR3 DNA sequence: TGTGCCAGCAGCCCCGACCATCAGCCCCAGCATTTT. This translates into CASSPDHQPQHF. The full variable domain, completed using reference TRBV7-2 and TRBJ1-5, is GAGVSQSPSNKVTEKGKDVELRCDPISGHTALYWYRQSLGQGLEFLIYFQGNSAPDKSGLPSDRFSAERTGGSVSTLTIQRTQQEDSAVYLCASSPDHQPQHFGDGTRLSIL.

The CDR3 nucleotides are TGTGCCAGCTCACCACCGTCTGGACAGGGAATGAGGGAGCAGTACTTC. Its protein is CASSPPSGQGMREQYF. V and J are TRBV18 and TRBJ2-7; the match to TRBD1 covers 8 bases. Germline assignment: CDR1 KGHSH and CDR2 LQKENI. V lost 0 bases, J lost 7 bases, and 11 bases stayed unmatched. The CDR3 is 16 amino acids.

In its sample, this clonotype was seen many times. The CDR3 DNA follows: TGTGCCAGCAGCGCGGGGCCGCCCGAGGAGACCCAGTACTTC. This translates into CASSAGPPEETQYF. The chain combines TRBV9 with TRBJ2-5, with D perhaps TRBD1 or TRBD2 (5 bases each). The CDR3 length is 14 residues. Per germline, CDR1 SGDLS and CDR2 YYNGEE. V gave up 3 bases and J gave up 5 bases, with 14 bases separating them.

CDR3 amino acids: CASSQKGASALTTDTQYF. As DNA, the CDR3 is TGCGCCAGCAGCCAAAAGGGAGCTAGCGCGCTAACTACGGATACGCAGTATTTT. The chain has TRBV4-3 and TRBJ2-3, with D possibly TRBD2 on 6 matching bases. Germline V lookup: CDR1 LGHNA, CDR2 YSLEER. V was clipped by 2 bases and J by 6 bases, with 24 bases between them. This CDR3 is built from 18 residues.

This clonotype was recorded many times. The chain carries TRBV5-1 and TRBJ2-5; TRBD1 aligns across 10 bases. This CDR3 is built from 14 residues. V gave up 4 bases and J gave up 3 bases; unmatched junction bases: 3. The germline V gene encodes CDR1 SGHRS and CDR2 YFSETQ. As DNA, the CDR3 is TGCGCCAGCAGCCTGGGACAGGGGAAAGAGACCCAGTACTTC. It translates to CASSLGQGKETQYF.

This clonotype occurred a few times. The chain uses TRBV6-6 and TRBJ1-5; 11 bases fit TRBD1. This CDR3 spans 16 amino acids. V gave up 5 bases and J gave up 6 bases; unmatched junction bases: 9. Germline CDR1 and CDR2: MNHNY and SVGAGI (reference sequence). CDR3 in DNA: TGTGCCAGCAGTCCCGGGACAGGGGGAATGGTTCAGCCCCAGCATTTT. Translation: CASSPGTGGMVQPQHF.

There are a few counts of this clonotype. This sequence joins TRBV12-3 or TRBV12-4 and TRBJ2-4; D is unresolved. This CDR3 is 12 amino acids long. Trimming pared 5 bases from V and 7 bases from J, leaving 9 bases between. CDR3 DNA: TGTGCCAGCAGTCTCCCTGGGAACATTCAGTACTTC. This codes for CASSLPGNIQYF.

This clonotype was seen repeatedly, ten times or more. The V call is TRBV11-2, the J call TRBJ1-1, with unresolved D. The V gene lost 3 bases and the J gene lost 0 bases, with 11 bases spanning the gap. The CDR3 consists of 15 residues. Germline V CDR1 and CDR2: SGHAT, FQNNGV. The DNA of the CDR3 is TGTGCCAGCAGCTTGTGGATGGGGATGAACACTGAAGCTTTCTTT. It translates to CASSLWMGMNTEAFF. The entire variable domain, with the rest obtained from reference TRBV11-2 and TRBJ1-1, is as follows: EAGVAQSPRYKIIEKRQSVAFWCNPISGHATLYWYQQILGQGPKLLIQFQNNGVVDDSQLPKDRFSAERLKGVDSTLKIQPAKLEDSAVYLCASSLWMGMNTEAFFGQGTRLTVV.

This clonotype was picked up many times. The chain is built from TRBV9 and TRBJ1-2, with D hard to call. The CDR3 covers 15 residues. The germline V gene has CDR1 SGDLS and CDR2 YYNGEE. V was clipped by 3 bases and J by 2 bases, with 14 bases between them. The CDR3 nucleotides read TGTGCCAGCAGCGACCCGAGAGGCCCAAACTATGGCTACACCTTC. Protein product: CASSDPRGPNYGYTF.

The CDR3 DNA follows: TGTGCCAGCAGTGAGGCCCAAGTGTGGGGTAGCCAAGCCGTTGTCTATGGCTACACCTTC. It translates to CASSEAQVWGSQAVVYGYTF. The chain uses TRBV6-1 and TRBJ1-2; no definite D call. The germline gives CDR1 MNHNS, CDR2 SASEGT. Trimming removed 3 bases at V and 4 bases at J, with 30 bases between. CDR3 size: 20 residues.

This clonotype was found a few times. The chain uses TRBV7-9 and TRBJ2-7, with D uncertain. The CDR3 totals 13 residues. Germline V gene lookup returns CDR1 SEHNR and CDR2 FQNEAQ (reference sequence). V shed 3 bases and J shed 2 bases, with 8 bases lying between them. The DNA of the CDR3 is TGTGCCAGCAGCTTGAGCGACCCCTACGAGCAGTACTTC. This codes for CASSLSDPYEQYF.

The sample holds a few counts of this clonotype. The V gene is TRBV7-8, the J gene TRBJ1-6; unclear D gene. Trimming cost V 5 bases and J 7 bases, with 18 bases left between them. Germline CDR1 and CDR2: SGHVS and FQNEAQ. CDR3 length: 16 amino acids. The CDR3 reads CASSPLYLSQNSPLHF. The CDR3 region has the DNA TGTGCCAGCAGCCCTCTCTACCTATCCCAAAATTCACCCCTCCACTTT.

This chain links TRBV7-2 with TRBJ2-5, with D possibly being TRBD2 (6 bases). The CDR3 loop spans 16 amino acids. V dropped 4 bases and J dropped 5 bases, with 20 bases sitting between them. Germline V gene sequence: CDR1 SGHTA, CDR2 FQGNSA. CDR3 nucleotides: TGTGCCAGCAGCTCCCCCGTGGGCGGGGTCAGGGAGACCCAGTACTTC. This sequence encodes CASSSPVGGVRETQYF.

In regard to this clonotype: A much larger clonotype is one base distant, so this may be a read error. The chain carries TRBV7-2 and TRBJ2-3; D ambiguous. The germline V gene encodes CDR1 SGHTA and CDR2 FQGNSA. The CDR3 runs 14 residues. CDR3 sequence: CASSLQLGTDTQCF. CDR3 nucleotides: TGTGCCAGCAGCCTCCAGTTGGGCACAGATACGCAGTGTTTT. The full variable domain, in which reference TRBV7-2 and TRBJ2-3 provide the parts outside the CDR3, is GAGVSQSPSNKVTEKGKDVELRCDPISGHTALYWYRQSLGQGLEFLIYFQGNSAPDKSGLPSDRFSAERTGGSVSTLTIQRTQQEDSAVYLCASSLQLGTDTQCFGPGTRLTVL.

There are a few counts of this clonotype. Here the CDR3 DNA reads TGTGCCAGCAGCTTGCAGGGACAAACTGAAGCTTTCTTT. Encoded protein: CASSLQGQTEAFF. The gene calls are TRBV7-3 and TRBJ1-1; weak D call: TRBD1 (6 bases). The germline V gene encodes CDR1 SGHTA and CDR2 FQGTGA. V was cut by 3 bases and J by 5 bases, with 10 bases left in between. The CDR3 has 13 amino acids.

This chain connects TRBV4-1 to TRBJ1-5, with D unclear. V was clipped by 0 bases and J by 4 bases, with 7 bases between them. The CDR3 extends over 14 amino acids. Per germline, CDR1 MGHRA and CDR2 YSYEKL. CDR3 amino acids: CASSQDLFNQPQHF. CDR3 coding DNA: TGCGCCAGCAGCCAAGATCTGTTTAATCAGCCCCAGCATTTT.

This clonotype was observed a handful of times. The V call is TRBV20-1, the J call TRBJ2-3; tentatively, D is TRBD1 or TRBD2 (5 bases each). V gave up 5 bases and J gave up 4 bases, with 13 bases separating them. The V gene's germline CDR1 is DFQATT and CDR2 SNEGSKA (reference sequence). The CDR3 totals 13 residues. For the CDR3, the DNA is TGCAGTGCTGCCAGCAGGGACGCAGATACGCAGTATTTT. It yields the protein CSAASRDADTQYF.

This clonotype was detected many times. V gene TRBV9 combines with J gene TRBJ1-6; D may be TRBD1 (5 bases). This CDR3 spans 13 amino acids. Germline V CDR1 and CDR2: SGDLS, YYNGEE. Trimming cost V 4 bases and J 7 bases, with 9 bases left between them. The CDR3 DNA reads as TGTGCCAGCAGCATGGGGGGAAATTCACCCCTCCACTTT. Encoded protein: CASSMGGNSPLHF.